The 21 T cell receptor beta chains reported below all come from one sample, sequenced in a study of blood T cell repertoires in COVID-19. The table came from immunoSEQ multiplex PCR; TCRdb's copy has only in-frame clones and leaves some out. The sample has some 280,000 clones, about nine tenths seen once. The sample consisted of peripheral blood. These receptors were collected from a young woman with active or convalescent COVID-19.

V and J are TRBV6-5 and TRBJ2-7; 9 bases map to TRBD1. V shed 1 base and J 2 bases; nucleotides not matched to a gene: 6. CDR3 length: 16 residues. From germline, CDR1 is MNHEY and CDR2 SVGAGI. In DNA, the CDR3 is TGTGCCAGCAGTTACTTGGCCGGGACAGGGCCCTACGAGCAGTACTTC. This gives the protein CASSYLAGTGPYEQYF.

This chain joins TRBV10-3 and TRBJ1-1; 8 bases agree with TRBD1. This CDR3 comprises 13 residues. V shed 3 bases and J 6 bases; nucleotides not matched to a gene: 3. Germline CDR1 ENHRY, CDR2 SYGVKD. The CDR3 DNA reads as TGTGCCATCAGTGACCACAGGGGGGCTGAAGCTTTCTTT. It is translated as CAISDHRGAEAFF.

This chain joins TRBV11-2 and TRBJ2-3; unclear D gene. CDR1 SGHAT and CDR2 FQNNGV come from the germline V gene. The CDR3 is made up of 15 amino acids. V dropped 0 bases and J dropped 7 bases, with 14 bases sitting between them. This CDR3 is CASSLEYQALHTQYF. The CDR3 DNA sequence: TGTGCCAGCAGCTTAGAATACCAAGCTTTGCATACGCAGTATTTT.

This clone was counted between two and nine times. The chain couples TRBV5-6 to TRBJ1-2, with D maybe TRBD1 (5 bases). Germline-derived CDR1 and CDR2 are SGHDT and YYEEEE. CDR3 length: 13 residues. V gave up 1 base and J gave up 8 bases, with 12 bases separating them. In nucleotides, the CDR3 is TGTGCCAGCAGCTTGTACAGGTCGCAGGGCTACACCTTC. It specifies CASSLYRSQGYTF.

The chain uses TRBV6-6 and TRBJ1-6; a weak D match, TRBD1 (5 bases). Trimming took off 6 bases at V and 7 bases at J, with 19 bases between the two ends. This CDR3 has 16 amino acids. In germline, CDR1 is MNHNY, CDR2 SVGAGI (reference sequence). In DNA form, the CDR3 reads TGTGCCAGCAGACCCGGGAGGGGTGAAGGGAATTCACCCCTCCACTTT. It is translated as CASRPGRGEGNSPLHF.

The chain combines TRBV5-6 with TRBJ2-5; D gene ambiguous. The CDR3 is 13 amino acids. Germline V CDR1 and CDR2: SGHDT, YYEEEE. Deletions cut 4 bases from V and 4 bases from J, with 11 bases between. CDR3 coding DNA: TGTGCCAGCAGCCGGGTCGATTTAGAGACCCAGTACTTC. Protein: CASSRVDLETQYF.

This sequence joins TRBV11-2 and TRBJ2-5, with D possibly being TRBD1 (7 bases). CDR3 size: 16 residues. The germline V gene has CDR1 SGHAT and CDR2 FQNNGV. Trimming removed 5 bases at V and 5 bases at J, with 21 bases between. The CDR3 sequence: CASSLRKTTGRETQYF. DNA for the CDR3: TGTGCCAGCAGCCTGCGGAAAACGACAGGGAGGGAGACCCAGTACTTC.

The chain uses TRBV9 and TRBJ2-3; D is unresolved. This CDR3 is 16 amino acids long. The V end was cut by 0 bases, the J end by 0 bases, with 11 bases between. Germline V lookup: CDR1 SGDLS, CDR2 YYNGEE. CDR3 region: CASSVGLQTSTDTQYF. The CDR3, as DNA: TGTGCCAGCAGCGTAGGACTCCAGACTAGCACAGATACGCAGTATTTT. The variable domain in full, completed from reference TRBV9 and TRBJ2-3, reads DSGVTQTPKHLITATGQRVTLRCSPRSGDLSVYWYQQSLDQGLQFLIQYYNGEERAKGNILERFSAQQFPDLHSELNLSSLELGDSALYFCASSVGLQTSTDTQYFGPGTRLTVL.

The V call is TRBV30, the J call TRBJ1-2; weak D call: TRBD1 (5 bases). Per germline, CDR1 GTSNPN and CDR2 SVGIG (reference sequence). The V end was cut by 3 bases, the J end by 4 bases, with 15 bases between. This CDR3 spans 14 amino acids. The CDR3 DNA sequence: TGTGCCTGGAGCAGGACCGGGGGAGGCTATGGCTACACCTTC. Amino acids: CAWSRTGGGYGYTF.

Concerning this clone: Other DNA sequences in this sample translate to the same CDR3. The rearrangement uses TRBV19 and TRBJ1-5; the D is unclear. CDR1 is LNHDA and CDR2 is SQIVND in the germline V gene (reference sequence). With 6 bases removed from V and 4 bases from J, the gap between germline ends came to 10 bases. The CDR3 covers 13 residues. As DNA, the CDR3 is TGTGCCAGTAGCAACAGAAGAAATCAGCCCCAGCATTTT. This sequence encodes CASSNRRNQPQHF. Full variable domain (missing parts from reference TRBV19 and TRBJ1-5): DGGITQSPKYLFRKEGQNVTLSCEQNLNHDAMYWYRQDPGQGLRLIYYSQIVNDFQKGDIAEGYSVSREKKESFPLTVTSAQKNPTAFYLCASSNRRNQPQHFGDGTRLSIL.

The chain employs TRBV12-3 or TRBV12-4 and TRBJ1-2; 9 nucleotides line up with TRBD1. This CDR3 has 13 residues. The ends lost 4 bases at V and 10 bases at J; junction bases unmatched: 7. Here the CDR3 reads CASSSDRGVFYTF. The CDR3 nucleotides read TGTGCCAGCAGTTCTGACAGGGGGGTGTTCTACACCTTC.

The genes are TRBV29-1 and TRBJ1-2; a possible D gene is TRBD1 (5 bases). The CDR3 covers 11 residues. The germline gives CDR1 SQVTM, CDR2 ANQGSEA. The ends were cut back, 7 bases at V and 7 bases at J, with 13 bases in the middle. This CDR3 reads CSADSVSGYTF. For the CDR3, the DNA is TGCAGCGCTGACAGTGTATCTGGCTACACCTTC.

Here the CDR3 DNA reads TGTGCCAGCAGTTTAACCCGGGACAGGGCGTGGGGCACAGATACGCAGTATTTT. Protein product: CASSLTRDRAWGTDTQYF. This chain links TRBV28 with TRBJ2-3; 9 bases agree with TRBD1. Germline CDR1 and CDR2: MDHEN and SYDVKM. The CDR3 has 18 amino acids. With V trimmed by 2 bases and J by 1 base, 10 bases remained unmatched.

The chain employs TRBV7-9 and TRBJ1-6; D possibly corresponds to TRBD1 (6 bases). The CDR3 has 16 residues. Deletions cut 1 base from V and 8 bases from J, with 15 bases between. The germline V gene has CDR1 SEHNR and CDR2 FQNEAQ (reference sequence). The CDR3 reads CASSLVRQVNHSPLHF. In DNA form, the CDR3 reads TGTGCCAGCAGCTTAGTGAGACAGGTAAATCATTCACCCCTCCACTTT.

This rearrangement joins TRBV25-1 to TRBJ2-2; D is possibly TRBD1 (8 bases). Trimming stripped 5 bases from V and 6 bases from J, with 16 bases between. The germline V gene encodes CDR1 MGHDK and CDR2 SYGVNS. The CDR3 sequence is 15 residues long. The CDR3 DNA follows: TGTGCCAGCAGTTCCTCTACAGGGGGGGCCGGGGAGCTGTTTTTT. As protein: CASSSSTGGAGELFF.

V is TRBV13 and J is TRBJ2-1; no firm D call. Germline V gene data show CDR1 as PRHDT and CDR2 as FYEKMQ (reference sequence). V lost 0 bases and J lost 2, with 14 bases in between. There are 17 residues in the CDR3. The CDR3, as DNA: TGTGCCAGCAGCTTAGGACGGTCGCCACTGACCTACAATGAGCAGTTCTTC. It encodes CASSLGRSPLTYNEQFF.

The chain is built from TRBV6-6 and TRBJ1-6, with 7 bases lining up with TRBD1. Germline trimming cut 7 bases from V and 4 bases from J; bases unmatched to any gene: 4. The CDR3 is 14 amino acids. From germline, CDR1 is MNHNY and CDR2 SVGAGI (reference sequence). The CDR3 protein is CASMEGAYNSPLHF. The CDR3, as DNA: TGTGCCAGCATGGAGGGGGCTTATAATTCACCCCTCCACTTT.

The rearrangement joins TRBV4-3 to TRBJ1-2; D call uncertain. With 0 bases removed from V and 8 bases from J, the gap between germline ends came to 13 bases. This CDR3 comprises 14 residues. Germline V gene data show CDR1 as LGHNA and CDR2 as YSLEER. The CDR3 is CASSQETAAWGYTF. CDR3 sequence (DNA): TGCGCCAGCAGCCAAGAAACAGCGGCGTGGGGCTACACCTTC.

The chain is built from TRBV7-2 and TRBJ2-2; D gene ambiguous. V gave up 7 bases and J gave up 0 bases, with 12 bases separating them. The CDR3 extends over 15 amino acids. Germline assignment: CDR1 SGHTA and CDR2 FQGNSA. CDR3 coding DNA: TGTGCCAGCACCCGTCGGGTTACGAACACCGGGGAGCTGTTTTTT. Translated: CASTRRVTNTGELFF.

V gene TRBV6-6 combines with J gene TRBJ2-3; D gene uncertain. Trimming took 2 bases from V and 3 from J, leaving 15 bases between them. The CDR3 sequence is 16 residues long. Germline CDR1 reads MNHNY; CDR2 reads SVGAGI (reference sequence). CDR3 DNA: TGTGCCAGCAGTTACCTCATCACCAGATGGACAGATACGCAGTATTTT. Encoded protein: CASSYLITRWTDTQYF.

The gene calls are TRBV9 and TRBJ2-5, with D perhaps matching TRBD1 (5 bases). This CDR3 comprises 14 residues. Germline CDR1 and CDR2: SGDLS and YYNGEE. V lost 4 bases to trimming and J lost 1 base, with 11 bases between them. Here the CDR3 DNA reads TGTGCCAGCAGCCCGATAGGGGCCCAAGAGACCCAGTACTTC. Translated: CASSPIGAQETQYF.